This T cell receptor (beta chain) was captured in a study of control samples from healthy donors and cancer patients. The CDR3 runs 14 residues. V was clipped by 5 bases and J by 1 base, with 8 bases between them. Germline lookup yields CDR1 SGHVS and CDR2 FNYEAQ. Data came from immunoSEQ multiplex PCR; TCRdb stores just in-frame clones and leaves some out. The sample holds about 180,000 clones, nearly 90% seen once. This TCR was recovered from a woman in her 50s in good health. V usage is TRBV7-6 and J usage is TRBJ2-2, with D unclear. Sequenced material: blood. Here the CDR3 DNA reads TGTGCCAGCAGCCCTAATAGGAACACCGGGGAGCTGTTTTTT. It yields the protein CASSPNRNTGELFF.